These 20 T cell receptor beta chains came from one sample sequenced in a study of T-cell reconstitution after alpha-beta-depleted transplantation in children. Construction of the TCRbeta library involved unique molecular identifiers. TCRdb passed the PCR reads through MiXCR, listing each CDR3 protein once. The data hold 780,000 or so distinct CDR3 sequences, with roughly 15% observed a single time. The sequences come from PBMCs, mostly from graft donor cells, collected 360 days after TCRalphabeta/CD19-depleted stem cell transplant. The receptor set was obtained from a male patient between 10 and 17 years old who had a stem cell transplant for acute lymphoblastic leukemia, so the T cells may come from the graft donor.

V and J are TRBV6-5 and TRBJ2-6; no definite D call. Trimming left V 2 bases short and J 0 bases short, with 5 bases between. This CDR3 comprises 15 residues. Germline values: CDR1 MNHEY, CDR2 SVGAGI. In DNA, the CDR3 is TGTGCCAGCAGTTACGTACGCTCTGGGGCCAACGTCCTGACTTTC. Its translation is CASSYVRSGANVLTF.

This clonotype was seen a few times. This chain links TRBV5-1 with TRBJ2-4; 8 positions agree with TRBD1. Germline values: CDR1 SGHRS, CDR2 YFSETQ. This CDR3 has 14 residues. Losses at the gene ends were 0 bases for V and 8 bases for J; bases not matched to a gene: 4. CDR3 in amino acids: CASSLGGQEDIQYF. In DNA form, the CDR3 reads TGCGCCAGCAGCTTGGGGGGACAGGAGGACATTCAGTACTTC.

This rearrangement joins TRBV7-9 to TRBJ2-5; tentatively, D is TRBD2 (6 bases). The CDR3 totals 17 residues. V lost 1 base, J lost 1 base, and 16 bases lay in between. Looked up from germline, CDR1 is SEHNR and CDR2 is FQNEAQ (reference sequence). The chain's CDR3 is CASSLVRTRELQETQYF. CDR3 coding DNA: TGTGCCAGCAGCTTAGTTAGAACGCGGGAACTCCAAGAGACCCAGTACTTC.

This clonotype was observed at least ten times. The rearrangement links TRBV20-1 to TRBJ2-7; 9 nucleotides agree with TRBD1. V lost 6 bases, J lost 2 bases, and 8 bases stayed unmatched. This CDR3 is 14 amino acids long. In germline, CDR1 is DFQATT, CDR2 SNEGSKA (reference sequence). The CDR3 DNA reads as TGCAGTGCCCTAATGGACAGGGGACCCTACGAGCAGTACTTC. It is translated as CSALMDRGPYEQYF.

The rearrangement joins TRBV5-1 to TRBJ1-2, with D maybe TRBD1 (6 bases). There are 14 residues in the CDR3. Looked up from germline, CDR1 is SGHRS and CDR2 is YFSETQ. V lost 3 bases and J 6 bases, leaving 15 bases between the germline ends. CDR3 sequence reads: CASSSTGPWNGYTF. The CDR3 coding sequence is TGCGCCAGCAGCTCGACAGGACCTTGGAATGGCTACACCTTC.

The genes are TRBV7-2 and TRBJ2-7; D assignment may be TRBD1 or TRBD2 (5 bases each). Trimming removed 4 bases at V and 0 bases at J, with 10 bases between. CDR1 SGHTA and CDR2 FQGNSA come from the germline V gene. This CDR3 spans 14 amino acids. CDR3 sequence reads: CASSSAGTSYEQYF. The CDR3 DNA is TGTGCCAGCAGCTCAGCCGGGACCTCCTACGAGCAGTACTTC.

The rearrangement links TRBV28 to TRBJ1-5; D gene unclear. The CDR3 extends over 15 amino acids. Deletions cut 6 bases from V and 2 bases from J, with 14 bases between. Per germline, CDR1 MDHEN and CDR2 SYDVKM. The CDR3 DNA sequence: TGTGCCAGCAGCCCCGGGATCGTTTGCAATCAGCCCCAGCATTTT. It encodes CASSPGIVCNQPQHF.

This clonotype was recorded a few times. This CDR3 is CASSLDQTSPGTDTQYF. The DNA for the CDR3 is TGTGCCAGCAGCTTGGACCAAACGTCCCCTGGCACAGATACGCAGTATTTT. The genes are TRBV5-4 and TRBJ2-3; no reliable D call. Germline assignment: CDR1 SGHNT and CDR2 YYREEE (reference sequence). Trimming shortened V by 0 bases and J by 1 base, and 15 bases separated the two germline ends. The CDR3 covers 17 residues.

The rearrangement uses TRBV11-3 and TRBJ2-5; D gene uncertain. V was shortened by 5 bases and J by 5 bases, with 15 bases between the two germline ends. This CDR3 is built from 14 residues. In germline, CDR1 is SGHNT, CDR2 YENEEA. The CDR3 DNA reads TGTGCCAGCAGCCAAGGACCCACAGACGAGACCCAGTACTTC. It is translated as CASSQGPTDETQYF.

V and J are TRBV4-1 and TRBJ2-3, with 7 bases identical to TRBD1. Germline values: CDR1 MGHRA, CDR2 YSYEKL. The CDR3 consists of 16 residues. The trim removed 6 bases at V and 2 bases at J, leaving 11 bases unmatched. The CDR3 nucleotides are TGCGCCAGCAGGGCGCTGACAGGGATTTTCACAGATACGCAGTATTTT. Translation: CASRALTGIFTDTQYF.

The rearrangement joins TRBV5-1 to TRBJ2-7; TRBD2 agrees at 11 bases. Germline lookup yields CDR1 SGHRS and CDR2 YFSETQ. There are 15 residues in the CDR3. The V gene end was trimmed by 2 bases and the J gene end by 2 bases; junction bases not matched to a gene: 3. The CDR3 protein is CASSFIAGGAYEQYF. The CDR3, as DNA: TGCGCCAGCAGCTTCATAGCGGGAGGGGCCTACGAGCAGTACTTC.

This clonotype was picked up many times. CDR3 region: CASSPDRGYNEQFF. CDR3 bases: TGTGCCAGCAGCCCGGACAGGGGGTACAATGAGCAGTTCTTC. V usage is TRBV2 and J usage is TRBJ2-1, with TRBD1 matching over 10 bases. Germline V lookup: CDR1 SNHLY, CDR2 FYNNEI. V was pared by 6 bases and J by 4 bases, with 3 bases of the junction left unmatched. There are 14 residues in the CDR3. The full variable domain, in which reference TRBV2 and TRBJ2-1 provide the parts outside the CDR3, is EPEVTQTPSHQVTQMGQEVILRCVPISNHLYFYWYRQILGQKVEFLVSFYNNEISEKSEIFDDQFSVERPDGSNFTLKIRSTKLEDSAMYFCASSPDRGYNEQFFGPGTRLTVL.

Many counts were recorded for this clonotype. The chain couples TRBV2 to TRBJ1-1; D ambiguous. V lost 4 bases and J lost 3, with 18 bases in between. Germline V gene data show CDR1 as SNHLY and CDR2 as FYNNEI. The CDR3 totals 16 residues. This chain's CDR3 is CASSVLRGLRDTEAFF. As DNA, the CDR3 is TGTGCCAGCAGTGTCCTCCGAGGGCTTAGGGACACTGAAGCTTTCTTT.

This clonotype turned up a few times. The V gene is TRBV29-1, the J gene TRBJ1-1; tentative D call: TRBD1 (5 bases). The CDR3 loop spans 10 amino acids. V was pared by 7 bases and J by 5 bases, with 8 bases between. Per germline, CDR1 SQVTM and CDR2 ANQGSEA. This chain's CDR3 is CSAGLTEAFF. The CDR3 DNA follows: TGCAGCGCGGGACTTACTGAAGCTTTCTTT.

The chain couples TRBV7-9 to TRBJ1-1; D remains unclear. Germline CDR1 reads SEHNR; CDR2 reads FQNEAQ (reference sequence). The V gene lost 1 base and the J gene lost 1 base, with 7 bases spanning the gap. The CDR3 has 14 amino acids. DNA of the CDR3: TGTGCCAGCAGCTTAGTTTTGGCGAACACTGAAGCTTTCTTT. It specifies CASSLVLANTEAFF.

The V and J genes are TRBV10-3 and TRBJ2-7, with 7 positions matching TRBD1. The CDR3 is 14 amino acids. Germline CDR1 and CDR2: ENHRY and SYGVKD. The trim removed 10 bases at V and 2 bases at J, leaving 11 bases unmatched. In DNA form, the CDR3 reads TGTGCCACCCAGACAGGGTCACCTCCCTACGAGCAGTACTTC. Translated, it gives CATQTGSPPYEQYF.

In its sample, this clonotype was seen once. The J gene is TRBJ2-7, the V gene TRBV6-5, with 9 bases identical to TRBD1. V lost 2 bases, J lost 6 bases, and 2 bases stayed unmatched. The germline gives CDR1 MNHEY, CDR2 SVGAGI. The CDR3 is made up of 13 amino acids. Here the CDR3 reads CASSYLDRGEQYF. The CDR3, as DNA: TGTGCCAGCAGTTACCTGGACAGGGGCGAGCAGTACTTC.

This clonotype was recorded many times. The chain links TRBV5-1 to TRBJ2-7; D remains unclear. Germline V gene lookup returns CDR1 SGHRS and CDR2 YFSETQ. CDR3 size: 14 residues. Trimming removed 3 bases from V and 0 bases from J, with 10 bases in between. The CDR3 coding sequence is TGCGCCAGCAGCTCCCGAGTACTCTCCTACGAGCAGTACTTC. Protein sequence: CASSSRVLSYEQYF.

V usage is TRBV3-1 and J usage is TRBJ2-5; D is unclear. Germline values: CDR1 LGHDT, CDR2 YNNKEL (reference sequence). V was clipped by 7 bases and J by 4 bases, with 13 bases between them. This CDR3 region has 13 residues. CDR3 DNA: TGTGCCAGCACCCGTAGGACCGCAGAGACCCAGTACTTC. Translation gives CASTRRTAETQYF.

This clonotype was seen repeatedly, ten times or more. The chain is built from TRBV4-1 and TRBJ2-7; maybe TRBD2 (5 bases). Germline CDR1 is MGHRA and CDR2 is YSYEKL. V lost 0 bases and J 2 bases, leaving 8 bases between the germline ends. This CDR3 region has 14 residues. CDR3 residues: CASSQDTGTYEQYF. Written as DNA, the CDR3 is TGCGCCAGCAGCCAAGACACGGGGACCTACGAGCAGTACTTC.